This T cell receptor (beta chain) came from a study of CD8+CD57+ T cells in acquired aplastic anemia. Study summary: The DNA of sorted CD4+ and CD8+ cells averaged about 3 ug.

This clonotype has at least ten counts. The antigen is undetermined. CDR3 and TCR beta VDJ profiling relied on genomic DNA as the template. TCRdb re-derived calls from the reads in MiXCR, one entry per CDR3 protein. Found here are over 150,000 distinct CDR3 sequences, less than 65% of them singletons; the top ten hold about a sixth. Study-level results: Patients did not significantly differ from controls in CD8+ Simpson's diversity. The study identified more than 25 CD8+ CDR3 sequences shared by patients and controls.

This clonotype originated in a human donor in good health, serving as a control. The sequencing input was sorted CD4+, CD8+, or CD8+CD57+ T cells (not recorded which) from PBMCs.

The CDR3 coding sequence is TGTGCCAGCAGCTTGAACACCGGGGCAGGTTTTGGTGAAAAACTGTTTTTT. It yields the protein CASSLNTGAGFGEKLFF. This chain links TRBV5-6 with TRBJ1-4; possible D gene TRBD1, 5 bases. The length of the CDR3 is 17 residues. V shed 1 base and J shed 7 bases, with 20 bases lying between them. Germline V gene lookup returns CDR1 SGHDT and CDR2 YYEEEE.